The table lists the clone carrying this T cell receptor beta chain with a count of one. This entry belongs to a study of T cell changes during pregnancy in multiple sclerosis. V lost 5 bases, J lost 4 bases, and 17 bases lay in between. The length of the CDR3 is 16 residues. Germline CDR1 SNHLY, CDR2 FYNNEI. The method was immunoSEQ multiplex PCR; TCRdb's version includes in-frame clones alone and lacks a portion of them. The data hold 30,000 to 40,000 clones, with about 90% observed a single time. The specimen comprised CD4+ T cells from peripheral blood mononuclear cells, sampled in the second trimester of pregnancy. The sequence came from a female donor in good health, enrolled as a control in a pregnancy study. The chain carries TRBV2 and TRBJ1-4; D is possibly TRBD1 (6 bases). The CDR3 region has the DNA TGTGCCAGCAGTCGAAAGGGGGGGACCTTTAATGAAAAACTGTTTTTT. Its protein product is CASSRKGGTFNEKLFF. Using reference TRBV2 and TRBJ1-4 for the parts outside the CDR3, the full variable domain is EPEVTQTPSHQVTQMGQEVILRCVPISNHLYFYWYRQILGQKVEFLVSFYNNEISEKSEIFDDQFSVERPDGSNFTLKIRSTKLEDSAMYFCASSRKGGTFNEKLFFGSGTQLSVL.